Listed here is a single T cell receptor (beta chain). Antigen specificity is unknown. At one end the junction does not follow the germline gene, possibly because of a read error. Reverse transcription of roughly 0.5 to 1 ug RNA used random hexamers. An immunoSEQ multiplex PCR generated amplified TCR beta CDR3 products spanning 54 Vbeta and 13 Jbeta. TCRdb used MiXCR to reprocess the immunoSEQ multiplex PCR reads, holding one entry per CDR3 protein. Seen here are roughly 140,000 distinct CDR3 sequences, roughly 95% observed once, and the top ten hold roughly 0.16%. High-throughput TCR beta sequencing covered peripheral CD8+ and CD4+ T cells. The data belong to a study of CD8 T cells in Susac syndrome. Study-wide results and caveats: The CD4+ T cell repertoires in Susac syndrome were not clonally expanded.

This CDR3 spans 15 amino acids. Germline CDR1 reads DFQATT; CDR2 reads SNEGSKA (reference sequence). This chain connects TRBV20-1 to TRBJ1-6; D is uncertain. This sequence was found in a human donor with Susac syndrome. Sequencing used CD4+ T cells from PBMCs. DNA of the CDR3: TGCAGTGCCAGAGAGACGGGCAAAATGGATTCACCCCTCCACTTT. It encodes CSARETGKMDSPLHF.